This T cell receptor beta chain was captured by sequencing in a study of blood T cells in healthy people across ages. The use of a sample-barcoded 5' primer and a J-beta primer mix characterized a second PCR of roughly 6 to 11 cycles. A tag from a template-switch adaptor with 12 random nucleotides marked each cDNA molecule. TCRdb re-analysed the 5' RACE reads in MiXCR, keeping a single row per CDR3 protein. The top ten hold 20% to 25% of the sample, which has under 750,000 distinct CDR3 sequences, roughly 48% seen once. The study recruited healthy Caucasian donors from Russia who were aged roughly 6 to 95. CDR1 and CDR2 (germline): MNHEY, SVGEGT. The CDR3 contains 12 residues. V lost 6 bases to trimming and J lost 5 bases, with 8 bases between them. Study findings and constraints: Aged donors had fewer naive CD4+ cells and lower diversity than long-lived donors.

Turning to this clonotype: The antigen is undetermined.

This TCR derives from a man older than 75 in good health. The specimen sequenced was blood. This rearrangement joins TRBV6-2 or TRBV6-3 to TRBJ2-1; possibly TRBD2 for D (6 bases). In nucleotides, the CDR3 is TGTGCCAGCAGCCGACTAGACAATGAGCAGTTCTTC. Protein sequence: CASSRLDNEQFF.